There are many counts of the clone carrying this T cell receptor (beta chain). Its antigen remains unknown. This record comes from a study of Graves' ophthalmopathy and Graves' hyperthyroidism. Study-level results: Prediction of ophthalmopathy progression reached about 65% sensitivity and roughly 72% specificity.

TCR beta CDR3 regions were amplified from RNA transcripts. After a first-round RT-PCR with HTBI primers, a second-round multiplex PCR was run. TCRdb re-called the multiplex PCR reads with MiXCR, one entry per CDR3 protein. The repertoire holds roughly 500,000 distinct CDR3 sequences, 14% seen once, with more than 8.5% in the top ten. Germline V gene sequence: CDR1 MNHNS, CDR2 SASEGT. Trimming stripped 4 bases from V and 0 bases from J, with 13 bases between. CDR3 length: 17 residues. The study excluded patients with other autoimmune diseases, uncontrolled infections, pregnancy or lactation. The diagnostic workup employed clinical symptoms, serum thyroxine, TRAb, thyroid ultrasound and orbital computed tomography. PBMCs were isolated from a 10 ml sample of fresh peripheral blood.

The rearrangement links TRBV6-1 to TRBJ1-6; TRBD1 is a possible D gene (5 bases). The specimen was blood. The sequence was collected from a woman aged 25 to 39 with Graves' ophthalmopathy. Written as DNA, the CDR3 is TGTGCCAGCAGTGGGGGGAGCTACTCCTCCTATAATTCACCCCTCCACTTT. Protein: CASSGGSYSSYNSPLHF.